The 19 T cell receptor beta chains listed next were all sequenced from one sample in a study of neurological immune-mediated disorders. TCRdb itself ran the 5' RACE reads through MiXCR, one entry per CDR3 protein. The repertoire holds 50,000 or so distinct CDR3 sequences, around a sixth seen once, with 3.5% to 4.5% in the top ten. Sequenced input: PBMCs. The receptors were gathered from a man aged 60 to 75 in good health.

This clonotype was found many times. J is TRBJ2-1 and V is TRBV11-3; possible D gene TRBD1, 5 bases. The V gene's germline CDR1 is SGHNT and CDR2 YENEEA. This CDR3 is built from 15 residues. The V and J ends lost 0 bases and 6 bases respectively, with 12 bases between them. CDR3 in DNA: TGTGCCAGCAGCTTAGATTCGGGTCAGGGCAATGAGCAGTTCTTC. It encodes CASSLDSGQGNEQFF.

In this sample, this clonotype turned up many times. The chain recombines TRBV4-3 with TRBJ1-4; no firm D call. This CDR3 is 15 amino acids long. Germline V gene data show CDR1 as LGHNA and CDR2 as YSLEER. The V gene lost 1 base and the J gene lost 5 bases, with 11 bases spanning the gap. This CDR3 reads CASSQAHTRNEKLFF. For the CDR3, the DNA is TGCGCCAGCAGCCAAGCCCATACCAGAAATGAAAAACTGTTTTTT.

This clonotype has at least ten counts. The chain uses TRBV20-1 and TRBJ2-5; 10 bases are shared with TRBD2. The J segment lost 5 bases and the V segment lost 3 bases, leaving 9 bases of the junction unmatched. The germline CDR1 and CDR2 sequences are DFQATT and SNEGSKA (reference sequence). The CDR3 consists of 15 residues. The CDR3 coding sequence is TGCAGTGCTAGTTTAGGGCTAGCGGGAGTTGAGACCCAGTACTTC. Encoded protein: CSASLGLAGVETQYF.

This clonotype was recorded at least ten times. The V call is TRBV27, the J call TRBJ2-7; D might be TRBD1 (6 bases). V lost 3 bases and J 2 bases, leaving 8 bases between the germline ends. Per the germline V gene, CDR1 is MNHEY and CDR2 is SMNVEV (reference sequence). The CDR3 runs to 13 residues. CDR3 in DNA: TGTGCCAGCAGTTTGACAGGTGCCTACGAGCAGTACTTC. It codes for CASSLTGAYEQYF.

The rearrangement links TRBV6-5 to TRBJ1-3; D not certain. The CDR3 is made up of 18 amino acids. Germline CDR1 MNHEY, CDR2 SVGAGI. V was pared by 0 bases and J by 0 bases, with 15 bases between. The CDR3 sequence: CASSYSLGVGSSGNTIYF. The CDR3 nucleotides read TGTGCCAGCAGTTACTCCCTTGGAGTGGGGAGCTCTGGAAACACCATATATTTT.

On this clonotype: One junction end does not reproduce the germline sequence, and a read error may be involved. The chain employs TRBV7-2 and TRBJ2-6; D perhaps matches TRBD1 (6 bases). Germline V lookup: CDR1 SGHTA, CDR2 FQGNSA. CDR3 length: 17 residues. The CDR3 loop is CASSLFRTRSGDNVRTF. The DNA for the CDR3 is TGTGCCAGCAGCTTATTTCGGACGAGGTCTGGGGACAACGTCCGGACTTTC.

In regard to this clonotype: This may be a read error: a much more frequent sequence differs by one nucleotide. The chain combines TRBV27 with TRBJ2-5; D may be TRBD2 (5 bases). V was shortened by 8 bases and J by 4 bases, with 23 bases between the two germline ends. The CDR3 sequence is 16 residues long. In germline, CDR1 is MNHEY, CDR2 SMNVEV (reference sequence). CDR3: CASDSDQLMEVETQYF. Here the CDR3 DNA reads TGTGCCAGCGACTCAGACCAACTTATGGAGGTAGAGACCCAGTACTTC.

Regarding this clonotype: A much larger clone differs by one base, so this may be a read error. The chain couples TRBV3-1 to TRBJ2-7; TRBD1 matches 8 bases. Germline values: CDR1 LGHDT, CDR2 YNNKEL (reference sequence). The CDR3 contains 16 residues. V lost 7 bases to trimming and J lost 3 bases; unmatched junction nucleotides: 14. CDR3 DNA: TGTGCCAGCATCAGAAGTGGGACAGGAGGGAGCTACGAGCAGTACTTC. This gives the protein CASIRSGTGGSYEQYF.

This clonotype was picked up many times. This sequence joins TRBV6-6 and TRBJ2-5; TRBD2 matches at 7 bases. CDR3 length: 13 residues. The V segment lost 4 bases and the J segment 8 bases; nucleotides outside the gene matches: 7. Germline CDR1 reads MNHNY; CDR2 reads SVGAGI (reference sequence). The DNA for the CDR3 is TGTGCCAGCAGTTCAGACCGACTAGCTACCCAGTACTTC. Translating it yields CASSSDRLATQYF.

This clonotype has a count of ten or more. This sequence joins TRBV6-5 and TRBJ2-7; TRBD1 is a possible D gene (6 bases). CDR3 length: 14 amino acids. CDR1 is MNHEY and CDR2 is SVGAGI in the germline V gene. Deletions cut 2 bases from V and 7 bases from J, with 15 bases between. The DNA for the CDR3 is TGTGCCAGCAGTTACCTACAGGGTATGGGAGAGCAGTACTTC. Protein sequence: CASSYLQGMGEQYF.

This clonotype was picked up many times. V gene TRBV7-2 combines with J gene TRBJ2-5, with D uncertain. CDR1 is SGHTA and CDR2 is FQGNSA in the germline V gene. V was clipped by 1 base and J by 5 bases, with 8 bases between them. This CDR3 is built from 13 residues. The CDR3 reads CASSLGPGETQYF. CDR3 coding DNA: TGTGCCAGCAGCTTAGGCCCCGGCGAGACCCAGTACTTC.

This clonotype was observed at least ten times. This chain links TRBV6-2 or TRBV6-3 with TRBJ1-1; D is undetermined. The CDR3 has 12 residues. CDR1 is MNHEY and CDR2 is SVGEGT in the germline V gene. Trimming left V 6 bases short and J 10 bases short, with 15 bases between. The CDR3 DNA is TGTGCCAGCAGCCGCAATCGAGCTGGAGCTTTCTTT. Translated, it gives CASSRNRAGAFF.

In this sample, this clonotype turned up many times. In DNA form, the CDR3 reads TGCAGTGCTTGGGGGATAGCGGGGAGCTCCTACAATGAGCAGTTCTTC. Its translation: CSAWGIAGSSYNEQFF. This chain joins TRBV20-1 and TRBJ2-1; 8 positions agree with TRBD2. This CDR3 comprises 16 residues. Germline V gene lookup returns CDR1 DFQATT and CDR2 SNEGSKA (reference sequence). The V segment lost 5 bases and the J segment 0 bases; nucleotides outside the gene matches: 9.

This clonotype was detected ten times or more. The CDR3 loop reads CSAYDLAGVFNEQYF. The DNA for the CDR3 is TGCAGTGCTTATGACTTAGCGGGAGTTTTCAACGAGCAGTACTTC. This rearrangement joins TRBV20-1 to TRBJ2-7; TRBD2 matches 9 bases. Germline V gene data show CDR1 as DFQATT and CDR2 as SNEGSKA (reference sequence). The CDR3 totals 15 residues. V shed 5 bases and J 5 bases; nucleotides not matched to a gene: 13.

There are many counts of this clonotype. The chain couples TRBV12-3 or TRBV12-4 to TRBJ1-2; D not certain. The CDR3 extends over 14 amino acids. V lost 5 bases, J lost 8 bases, and 18 bases lay in between. CDR3 sequence (DNA): TGTGCCAGCAGTCGCACCGTAGCCTCAGGCGGCTACACCTTC. It yields the protein CASSRTVASGGYTF.

At least ten counts were recorded for this clonotype. The rearrangement uses TRBV6-5 and TRBJ2-5; D not resolved. Trimming pared 2 bases from V and 4 bases from J, leaving 8 bases between. The CDR3 loop spans 13 amino acids. Per germline, CDR1 MNHEY and CDR2 SVGAGI. CDR3 sequence reads: CASSYGNAETQYF. As DNA, the CDR3 is TGTGCCAGCAGTTACGGGAATGCAGAGACCCAGTACTTC.

This clonotype was observed many times. This chain connects TRBV7-9 to TRBJ2-6, with 10 nucleotides matching TRBD2. The CDR3 totals 16 residues. With 5 bases clipped from V and 3 bases from J, the junction kept 4 bases outside the gene matches. The germline CDR1 and CDR2 sequences are SEHNR and FQNEAQ (reference sequence). CDR3 coding DNA: TGTGCCAGCAGCCAAGCGGGGGGGCGTGGGGCCAACGTCCTGACTTTC. Encoded protein: CASSQAGGRGANVLTF.

This clonotype was seen ten or more times. The CDR3 DNA sequence: TGTGCCAGCAGAGGAAGTTCCTATAATTCACCCCTCCACTTT. Its translation: CASRGSSYNSPLHF. This sequence joins TRBV6-5 and TRBJ1-6; D gene unclear. Germline loops: CDR1 MNHEY, CDR2 SVGAGI. CDR3 length: 14 residues. V lost 6 bases to trimming and J lost 1 base, with 7 bases between them.

This clonotype was found many times. The chain uses TRBV12-3 or TRBV12-4 and TRBJ1-5, with D possibly TRBD1 on 6 matching bases. CDR3 length equals 14 residues. V shed 5 bases and J shed 6 bases, with 14 bases lying between them. The CDR3 nucleotides are TGTGCCAGCAGTCCCAACAGGGTGGGTCAGCCCCAGCATTTT. Its translation: CASSPNRVGQPQHF.